This T cell receptor beta chain was identified in a study of OX40 agonist ivuxolimab in advanced cancers. As for the study in general: Averaging 60 years in age, with a range of roughly 23 to 85, the cohort was 65% to 90% male. Prior anti-PD-1, anti-PD-L1 or anti-CTLA-4 therapy did not bar entry, and 30% to 40% had some.

CDR1 is KGHSH, CDR2 LQKENI, per germline. With 2 bases removed from V and 5 bases from J, the gap between germline ends came to 9 bases. The CDR3 spans 13 residues. Study-wide results and caveats: CD4+ and CD8+ blood T cells expanded clonally by week 6 at 0.1 to 3.0 mg/kg.

Comment on this clone: What it recognizes is unknown.

Data came from immunoSEQ multiplex PCR; TCRdb stores just in-frame clones and leaves some out. Of under 50,000 clones detected, around 79% appear once; the ten largest clones hold 7.9%. The source of this sequence is an adult with an advanced solid tumor such as melanoma, head and neck, liver or kidney cancer. The chain employs TRBV18 and TRBJ2-5; D not certain. The starting material was CD4+ or CD8+ T cells sorted from blood, obtained in a trial of the OX40 agonist ivuxolimab. The CDR3 DNA reads as TGTGCCAGCTCACCAAATTTTGGGGAGACCCAGTACTTC. It codes for CASSPNFGETQYF.